A single sample is the source of the 16 T cell receptor beta chains below, sequenced in a study of blood T cell repertoires in COVID-19. The method was immunoSEQ multiplex PCR; TCRdb's version includes in-frame clones alone and lacks a portion of them. The table lists about 270,000 clones, around 88% of them singletons. The sample was peripheral blood. These receptor sequences come from a woman older than 75 with COVID-19, enrolled during active disease.

The rearrangement links TRBV9 to TRBJ1-3; possible D gene TRBD1, 6 bases. Germline V gene data show CDR1 as SGDLS and CDR2 as YYNGEE. V lost 6 bases and J lost 0, with 19 bases in between. The CDR3 contains 17 residues. The CDR3 bases are TGTGCCAGCACTAAGATGGGGGGGCGAACCTCTGGAAACACCATATATTTT. Translation gives CASTKMGGRTSGNTIYF.

V usage is TRBV7-2 and J usage is TRBJ1-5; no clear D. Trimming stripped 5 bases from V and 2 bases from J, with 7 bases between. The CDR3 extends over 13 amino acids. Germline values: CDR1 SGHTA, CDR2 FQGNSA. The CDR3 loop is CASSPGGNQPQHF. The DNA of the CDR3 is TGTGCCAGCAGCCCAGGCGGCAATCAGCCCCAGCATTTT.

The chain couples TRBV5-4 to TRBJ1-1, with 8 nucleotides matching TRBD1. V was clipped by 0 bases and J by 9 bases; unmatched bases: 1. Germline V gives CDR1 SGHNT, CDR2 YYREEE (reference sequence). The CDR3 is 12 residues long. CDR3 in amino acids: CASSLGQGQAFF. CDR3 DNA: TGTGCCAGCAGCTTGGGACAGGGGCAAGCTTTCTTT.

The chain couples TRBV10-3 to TRBJ2-1; D might be TRBD1 (5 bases). The germline V gene has CDR1 ENHRY and CDR2 SYGVKD. V lost 4 bases and J lost 3, with 13 bases in between. CDR3 length equals 15 residues. The CDR3 sequence is CAISAQESVYNEQFF. CDR3 DNA sequence: TGTGCCATCAGTGCACAGGAGTCGGTCTACAATGAGCAGTTCTTC.

CDR3 amino acids: CASSTGTDSNQPQHF. The CDR3 nucleotides are TGTGCCAGCAGCACGGGGACAGATAGCAATCAGCCCCAGCATTTT. The chain is built from TRBV5-5 and TRBJ1-5; 7 nucleotides agree with TRBD1. Germline V lookup: CDR1 SGHKS, CDR2 YYEKEE (reference sequence). The CDR3 sequence is 15 residues long. After removal of 4 bases from V and 0 bases from J, the junction contained 4 bases not matched to a gene.

This sequence joins TRBV19 and TRBJ1-2; 8 bases fit TRBD1. CDR1 is LNHDA and CDR2 is SQIVND in the germline V gene (reference sequence). The CDR3 contains 12 residues. V lost 5 bases to trimming and J lost 8 bases; unmatched junction nucleotides: 4. The chain's CDR3 is CASSPQGAGYTF. CDR3 in DNA: TGTGCCAGTAGTCCCCAGGGGGCAGGCTACACCTTC.

The V gene is TRBV7-2, the J gene TRBJ2-2, with D possibly matching TRBD2 (5 bases). Germline lookup yields CDR1 SGHTA and CDR2 FQGNSA. The CDR3 is 18 residues long. Trimming took 1 base from V and 3 from J, leaving 18 bases between them. CDR3 protein: CASSLGRLGPGDTGELFF. The CDR3 DNA sequence: TGTGCCAGCAGCTTAGGCCGGCTAGGACCCGGGGACACCGGGGAGCTGTTTTTT.

The V gene is TRBV6-6, the J gene TRBJ2-7, with 9 bases aligning to TRBD1. The CDR3 length is 13 residues. With V trimmed by 7 bases and J by 7 bases, 8 bases remained unmatched. The germline CDR1 and CDR2 sequences are MNHNY and SVGAGI (reference sequence). The CDR3 region is CASTTGQGGEQYV. The CDR3 DNA sequence: TGTGCCAGCACCACGGGACAGGGTGGGGAGCAGTACGTC.

J is TRBJ2-3 and V is TRBV10-3; TRBD2 agrees at 9 bases. V was pared by 1 base and J by 1 base, with 3 bases of the junction left unmatched. The CDR3 is 16 residues long. The V gene's germline CDR1 is ENHRY and CDR2 SYGVKD. The CDR3 nucleotides are TGTGCCATCAGTGAGTGGGCTAGCGGGGGCACAGATACGCAGTATTTT. Its protein product is CAISEWASGGTDTQYF.

This chain uses TRBV23-1 with TRBJ2-7, with TRBD1 matching 7 bases. TRBV23-1 is annotated as an ORF whose role is uncertain. The CDR3 is made up of 16 amino acids. The trim removed 2 bases at V and 3 bases at J, leaving 10 bases unmatched. CDR3 residues: CASSQMNGTVFYEQYF. CDR3 in DNA: TGCGCCAGCAGTCAAATGAACGGGACAGTCTTCTACGAGCAGTACTTC.

V and J are TRBV11-2 and TRBJ1-6; D uncertain. V lost 0 bases, J lost 9 bases, and 6 bases lay in between. The CDR3 is 13 amino acids. Per germline, CDR1 SGHAT and CDR2 FQNNGV. CDR3 sequence (DNA): TGTGCCAGCAGCTTAGATCTCGGTTCACCCCTCCACTTT. It codes for CASSLDLGSPLHF.

The J gene is TRBJ1-1, the V gene TRBV28; the D gene is possibly TRBD1 (6 bases). Germline V gives CDR1 MDHEN, CDR2 SYDVKM. Trimming stripped 5 bases from V and 4 bases from J, with 23 bases between. The CDR3 has 17 residues. CDR3 loop: CASSGGRTVSPVTEAFF. CDR3 DNA: TGTGCCAGCAGTGGGGGCCGGACAGTATCTCCTGTCACTGAAGCTTTCTTT. Based on the CDR3 plus reference TRBV28 and TRBJ1-1, the full variable domain is DVKVTQSSRYLVKRTGEKVFLECVQDMDHENMFWYRQDPGLGLRLIYFSYDVKMKEKGDIPEGYSVSREKKERFSLILESASTNQTSMYLCASSGGRTVSPVTEAFFGQGTRLTVV.

The CDR3 region has the DNA TGTGCCAGCAGCGTCGGGACTCTATCCACTGAAGCTTTCTTT. Its translation is CASSVGTLSTEAFF. The J gene is TRBJ1-1, the V gene TRBV9, with D possibly matching TRBD1 (5 bases). Between the trimmed V and J ends, which lost 2 bases and 4 bases, there was a span of 12 bases. CDR3 length: 14 amino acids. Germline V gives CDR1 SGDLS, CDR2 YYNGEE.

This clone appeared a single time. This chain uses TRBV19 with TRBJ1-4; D uncertain. V was pared by 6 bases and J by 0 bases, with 11 bases between. There are 15 residues in the CDR3. The germline gives CDR1 LNHDA, CDR2 SQIVND (reference sequence). CDR3 sequence: CASSPLIATNEKLFF. The DNA for the CDR3 is TGTGCCAGTAGCCCTCTTATTGCAACTAATGAAAAACTGTTTTTT.

The chain links TRBV6-5 to TRBJ1-1; D might be TRBD1 (5 bases). Germline V gives CDR1 MNHEY, CDR2 SVGAGI. The CDR3 runs 12 residues. Deletions cut 9 bases from V and 5 bases from J, with 13 bases between. The CDR3 DNA reads TGTGCCAGTTCCCCCGGGGGAACTGAAGCTTTCTTT. This sequence encodes CASSPGGTEAFF.

The V and J genes are TRBV24-1 and TRBJ1-5; 7 positions match TRBD1. This CDR3 comprises 14 residues. CDR1 KGHDR and CDR2 SFDVKD come from the germline V gene. After removal of 8 bases from V and 1 base from J, the junction contained 4 bases not matched to a gene. CDR3 nucleotide sequence: TGTGCCACCAAAAAGACAGGGAGCAATCAGCCCCAGCATTTT. This codes for CATKKTGSNQPQHF.